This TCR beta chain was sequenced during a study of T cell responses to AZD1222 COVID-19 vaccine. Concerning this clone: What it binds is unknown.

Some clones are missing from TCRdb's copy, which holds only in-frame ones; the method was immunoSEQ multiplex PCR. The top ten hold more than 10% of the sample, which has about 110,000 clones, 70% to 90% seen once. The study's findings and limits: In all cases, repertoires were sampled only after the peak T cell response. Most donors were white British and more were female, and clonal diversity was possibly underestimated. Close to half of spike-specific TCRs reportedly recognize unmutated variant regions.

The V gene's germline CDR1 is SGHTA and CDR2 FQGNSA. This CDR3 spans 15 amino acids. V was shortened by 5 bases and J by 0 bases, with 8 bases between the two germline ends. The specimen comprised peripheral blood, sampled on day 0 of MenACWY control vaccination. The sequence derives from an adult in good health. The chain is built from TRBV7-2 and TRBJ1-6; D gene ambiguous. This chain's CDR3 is CASSRDSSYNSPLHF. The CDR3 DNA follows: TGTGCCAGCAGCCGCGATAGCTCCTATAATTCACCCCTCCACTTT.